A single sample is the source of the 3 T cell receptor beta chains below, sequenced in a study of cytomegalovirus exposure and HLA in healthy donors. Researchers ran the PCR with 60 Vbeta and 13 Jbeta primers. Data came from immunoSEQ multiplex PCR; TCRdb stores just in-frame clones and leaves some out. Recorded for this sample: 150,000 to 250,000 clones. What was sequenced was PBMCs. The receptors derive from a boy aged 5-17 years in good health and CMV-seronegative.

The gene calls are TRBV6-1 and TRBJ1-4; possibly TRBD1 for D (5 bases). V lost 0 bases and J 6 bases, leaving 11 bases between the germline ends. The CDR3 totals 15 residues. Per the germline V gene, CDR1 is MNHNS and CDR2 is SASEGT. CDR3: CASSEAVRGDEKLFF. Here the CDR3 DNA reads TGTGCCAGCAGTGAAGCCGTTCGGGGGGATGAAAAACTGTTTTTT.

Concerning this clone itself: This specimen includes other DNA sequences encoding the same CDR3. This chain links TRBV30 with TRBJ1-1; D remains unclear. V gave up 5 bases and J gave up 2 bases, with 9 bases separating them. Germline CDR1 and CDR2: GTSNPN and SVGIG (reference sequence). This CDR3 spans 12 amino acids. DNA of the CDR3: TGTGCCTGGCGGGGTCTCAACACTGAAGCTTTCTTT. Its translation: CAWRGLNTEAFF.

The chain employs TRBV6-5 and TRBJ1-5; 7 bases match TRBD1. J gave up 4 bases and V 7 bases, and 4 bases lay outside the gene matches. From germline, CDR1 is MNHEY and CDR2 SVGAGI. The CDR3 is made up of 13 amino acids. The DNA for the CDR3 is TGTGCCAGCACCCCAGGGGGAAATCAGCCCCAGCATTTT. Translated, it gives CASTPGGNQPQHF.